These 3 T cell receptor beta chains share one sample of origin, sequenced in a study of human T cells and chemical hapten exposure. Described time point: patch test 2, 6 weeks after DPC sensitization. The sample's treatment: therapeutic diphenylcyclopropenone sensitization with weekly scalp DPC. TCRdb itself ran the RACE reads through MiXCR, one entry per CDR3 protein. This table holds a few hundred thousand distinct CDR3 sequences, about 6% found once. This sample comprised whole blood, obtained in connection with sensitization to the hapten diphenylcyclopropenone (DPC). These receptors originate from a woman aged 18-29 years with alopecia areata. Some clones in this sample may be carry-over from other donors' samples.

In its sample, this clonotype was seen a few times. The chain couples TRBV6-2 or TRBV6-3 to TRBJ2-1; possible D gene TRBD2, 5 bases. The V gene's germline CDR1 is MNHEY and CDR2 SVGEGT. The length of the CDR3 is 14 residues. Between the trimmed V and J ends, which lost 3 bases and 9 bases, there was a span of 15 bases. CDR3 DNA: TGTGCCAGCAGTTATTCTCGGGGTTTGGGTGAGCAGTTCTTC. Translating it yields CASSYSRGLGEQFF.

This rearrangement joins TRBV6-5 to TRBJ1-2; the match to TRBD1 covers 9 bases. The CDR3 sequence is 15 residues long. V dropped 5 bases and J dropped 6; count of bases not matched to a gene: 10. Per germline, CDR1 MNHEY and CDR2 SVGAGI. This chain's CDR3 is CASSRSLRTGDGYTF. The CDR3 nucleotides read TGTGCCAGCAGTCGCTCCTTACGGACAGGGGATGGCTACACCTTC.

This clonotype was counted only a few times. The rearrangement joins TRBV10-3 to TRBJ2-1, with D tentatively TRBD2 (6 bases). V lost 3 bases to trimming and J lost 7 bases, with 10 bases between them. The CDR3 is made up of 13 amino acids. CDR1 is ENHRY and CDR2 is SYGVKD in the germline V gene. CDR3 sequence: CAISDGGENEQFF. CDR3 bases: TGTGCCATCAGTGACGGGGGAGAGAATGAGCAGTTCTTC.